The T cell receptor beta chain described here comes from a study of cytomegalovirus exposure and HLA in healthy donors. The protocol was immunoSEQ multiplex PCR, while the TCRdb copy is restricted to in-frame clones and leaves out a portion. The table shows 200,000 to 250,000 clones, with 83% occurring only once. CDR1 and CDR2 from the germline V gene are MNHNS and SASEGT. J lost 4 bases, V lost 0 bases, and 2 bases had no gene match. This CDR3 has 15 amino acids. The sequenced sample consisted of PBMCs. The source is a young woman in good health and CMV-seronegative. The chain is built from TRBV6-1 and TRBJ2-1, with 8 bases lining up with TRBD1. CDR3 loop: CASSEAGQAYNEQFF. The DNA of the CDR3 is TGTGCCAGCAGTGAAGCGGGACAGGCTTACAATGAGCAGTTCTTC.